The T cell receptor beta chain described here comes from a study of blood T cell repertoires in COVID-19. In its sample, this clone was seen a few times. Per the study methods: It was from reference gene primer amplification that nucleated cell counts were estimated. Clones were sequenced by immunoSEQ multiplex PCR, and TCRdb holds only the in-frame ones, with some missing. Clone size and V and J calls were adopted from that table, with D and trimming inferred from the DNA. The top ten clones hold about 8.4% of a sample with some 170,000 clones, 82% of them seen once. This CDR3 comprises 15 residues. Germline V CDR1 and CDR2: LGHDT, YNNKEL (reference sequence). The J segment lost 8 bases and the V segment lost 0 bases, leaving 8 bases of the junction unmatched.

The receptor was isolated from a woman between 65 and 79 years old with acute or convalescent COVID-19. The sequenced material came from peripheral blood. This chain links TRBV3-1 (or the pseudogene TRBV3-2) with TRBJ2-7; 9 nucleotides match TRBD2. CDR3 region: CASSQDRAGGVQQYF. In nucleotides, the CDR3 is TGTGCCAGCAGCCAAGACAGAGCGGGGGGTGTACAGCAGTACTTC.